Each of the 11 T cell receptor beta chains below was sequenced from the same sample in a study of regulatory T cells in long-lasting Graves disease (dated by TCRdb to the early 2020s). In light of the paper, this sample's time point label describes: persistent/refractory GD, antithyroid drugs over 5 years with positive TRAb. For both TCR sequencing and RNA sequencing, RNA was extracted from PBMCs in TRIzol. Receptors were amplified or captured by multiplex PCR. Sequenced on an Illumina HiSeq 4000. TCR beta libraries were built with iRepertoire HTBI primers and Arm-PCR amplification of CDR3 regions. TCRdb's own reprocessing of the public reads used fastp at Q25 and MiXCR and kept productive beta chains. Each entry is one CDR3 protein sequence, shown with its most common DNA and genes. This sample lists about half a million distinct CDR3 sequences; approximately 23% were detected once. The top ten clonotypes cover about 12% of the sample.

Sequenced material: peripheral blood mononuclear cells (PBMCs), taken when the disease was refractory, from a patient treated with antithyroid drugs. The receptors here all came from a female donor with Graves disease.

The chain couples TRBV29-1 to TRBJ2-3; the D call may be TRBD1 or TRBD2 (5 bases each). Germline V lookup: CDR1 SQVTM, CDR2 ANQGSEA. This CDR3 is built from 13 residues. The ends were cut back, 4 bases at V and 5 bases at J, with 13 bases in the middle. Here the CDR3 reads CSVVTGRIDTQYF. The CDR3 DNA is TGCAGCGTTGTAACGGGGCGTATAGATACGCAGTATTTT.

There are many counts of this clonotype. This sequence joins TRBV6-1 and TRBJ1-1, with 9 positions matching TRBD1. Trimming took 5 bases from V and 7 from J; bases not matched to a gene: 11. CDR1 and CDR2 (germline): MNHNS, SASEGT. CDR3 length equals 15 residues. CDR3 sequence reads: CASSRQGGPGGEAFF. DNA of the CDR3: TGTGCCAGCAGTCGACAGGGGGGCCCCGGTGGTGAAGCTTTCTTT.

This clonotype has a handful of counts. This chain connects TRBV19 to TRBJ1-2, with a possible D match to TRBD1 (5 bases). V dropped 7 bases and J dropped 5 bases, with 17 bases sitting between them. Germline V gene data show CDR1 as LNHDA and CDR2 as SQIVND (reference sequence). This CDR3 is built from 14 residues. In nucleotides, the CDR3 is TGTGCCAGTACCCAGGGTGAGCATGTGTATGGCTACACCTTC. This translates into CASTQGEHVYGYTF. Using reference TRBV19 and TRBJ1-2 for the parts outside the CDR3, the full variable domain is DGGITQSPKYLFRKEGQNVTLSCEQNLNHDAMYWYRQDPGQGLRLIYYSQIVNDFQKGDIAEGYSVSREKKESFPLTVTSAQKNPTAFYLCASTQGEHVYGYTFGSGTRLTVV.

The V call is TRBV7-2, the J call TRBJ2-2; D tentatively fits TRBD1 or TRBD2 (6 bases each). The CDR3 is 18 amino acids. The V gene lost 4 bases and the J gene lost 2 bases, with 20 bases spanning the gap. Germline V gene sequence: CDR1 SGHTA, CDR2 FQGNSA. CDR3: CASSSYVGGGVNTGELFF. The CDR3 DNA sequence: TGTGCCAGCAGCTCCTACGTGGGGGGCGGGGTCAACACCGGGGAGCTGTTTTTT.

The chain combines TRBV5-1 with TRBJ2-2, with TRBD2 matching over 13 bases. The germline V gene encodes CDR1 SGHRS and CDR2 YFSETQ. The CDR3 is 16 amino acids. The ends lost 3 bases at V and 8 bases at J; junction bases unmatched: 7. CDR3 in amino acids: CASSSGTSGKWGELFF. CDR3 nucleotides: TGCGCCAGCAGCTCCGGGACTAGCGGGAAGTGGGGGGAGCTGTTTTTT.

The V call is TRBV6-1, the J call TRBJ2-3, with D perhaps given as TRBD1 or TRBD2 (5 bases each). Germline loops: CDR1 MNHNS, CDR2 SASEGT. CDR3 size: 15 residues. V gave up 5 bases and J gave up 5 bases, with 17 bases separating them. CDR3 in amino acids: CASSPLVGAGDTQYF. CDR3 coding DNA: TGTGCCAGCAGTCCCCTTGTCGGGGCAGGAGATACGCAGTATTTT.

This clonotype occurred many times. The chain employs TRBV7-2 and TRBJ2-5; 11 bases map to TRBD2. Trimming took 4 bases from V and 3 from J; bases not matched to a gene: 1. Germline V gives CDR1 SGHTA, CDR2 FQGNSA. CDR3 length: 14 amino acids. The CDR3 region is CASSYSGGEETQYF. DNA of the CDR3: TGTGCCAGCAGCTATAGCGGGGGGGAAGAGACCCAGTACTTC.

The genes are TRBV10-3 and TRBJ2-3; D is unclear. The CDR3 loop spans 11 amino acids. Germline values: CDR1 ENHRY, CDR2 SYGVKD. Trimming took off 8 bases at V and 6 bases at J, with 9 bases between the two ends. The CDR3 DNA is TGTGCCATCGGGGTTTCCGATACGCAGTATTTT. It codes for CAIGVSDTQYF.

This clonotype was seen many times. The rearrangement links TRBV24-1 to TRBJ1-2, with D unresolved. Trimming stripped 3 bases from V and 8 bases from J, with 15 bases between. The germline CDR1 and CDR2 sequences are KGHDR and SFDVKD. The CDR3 has 14 amino acids. CDR3 in DNA: TGTGCCACCAGTGATCCCCCGCGGACGGGAGGCTACACCTTC. This translates into CATSDPPRTGGYTF.

The table lists this clonotype with a few counts. This sequence joins TRBV19 and TRBJ1-5, with 7 bases that match TRBD1. The V gene end was trimmed by 5 bases and the J gene end by 6 bases; junction bases not matched to a gene: 10. From germline, CDR1 is LNHDA and CDR2 SQIVND (reference sequence). This CDR3 region has 15 residues. As DNA, the CDR3 is TGTGCCAGTAGTCTATCAGCAGGGGGTGGTCAGCCCCAGCATTTT. Protein product: CASSLSAGGGQPQHF.

This clonotype was observed at least ten times. J is TRBJ2-5 and V is TRBV20-1; 8 nucleotides match TRBD1. With 5 bases clipped from V and 1 base from J, the junction kept 6 bases outside the gene matches. This CDR3 comprises 14 residues. Germline loops: CDR1 DFQATT, CDR2 SNEGSKA (reference sequence). The chain's CDR3 is CSAGYRGFQETQYF. The DNA for the CDR3 is TGCAGTGCTGGATACAGGGGGTTCCAAGAGACCCAGTACTTC.